This T cell receptor beta chain was found in a study of T-cell memory formation after mild COVID-19. Study in general: TCR clusters were mostly donor specific.

TCRdb re-derived calls from the 5' RACE reads in MiXCR, one entry per CDR3 protein. This sample carries 35,000 to 50,000 distinct CDR3 sequences, 8% to 10% of them seen once, and the ten largest clones take approximately 12%. This clonotype was found many times. Input material: PBMCs or a T cell subset sorted from them (not recorded which). This sequence originates from an adult woman who had mild COVID-19 (a few samples of this study predate the infection). Cell type and time point are not known.

CDR3 sequence reads: CASSSGPTRGSGANVLTF. CDR3 DNA: TGTGCCAGCAGTTCGGGACCTACTAGGGGATCTGGGGCCAACGTCCTGACTTTC. The V call is TRBV12-3 or TRBV12-4, the J call TRBJ2-6; D may correspond to TRBD1 or TRBD2 (5 bases each). The CDR3 sequence is 18 residues long. The V end lost 4 bases, the J end lost 1 base, and 17 bases lay between the germline ends.